Below, 21 T cell receptor beta chains from the same sample are listed, as sequenced in a study of CD8 T cells in ankylosing spondylitis. TCRdb recomputed calls from the 5' RACE reads with MiXCR, one row per CDR3 protein. The sample gives 290,000 or so distinct CDR3 sequences, around 20% of which show up once; about 4% is in the top ten. The sequenced sample was blood, either unsorted or a sorted T cell fraction (not recorded which). The receptors come from a female donor with ankylosing spondylitis or in good health (not recorded which).

The rearrangement joins TRBV15 to TRBJ1-5, with D unresolved. V was trimmed by 0 bases and J by 7 bases, leaving 7 bases between them. The germline gives CDR1 LNHNV, CDR2 YYDKDF (reference sequence). CDR3 length: 13 amino acids. Here the CDR3 reads CATSRDPGQPQHF. CDR3 nucleotide sequence: TGTGCCACCAGCAGAGATCCAGGACAGCCCCAGCATTTT. The full variable domain, its missing parts supplied by reference TRBV15 and TRBJ1-5, is DAMVIQNPRYQVTQFGKPVTLSCSQTLNHNVMYWYQQKSSQAPKLLFHYYDKDFNNEADTPDNFQSRRPNTSFCFLDIRSPGLGDTAMYLCATSRDPGQPQHFGDGTRLSIL.

A few counts support this clonotype. This rearrangement joins TRBV20-1 to TRBJ2-1; 12 nucleotides line up with TRBD2. CDR3 length: 16 residues. CDR1 and CDR2 from the germline V gene are DFQATT and SNEGSKA (reference sequence). V was clipped by 2 bases and J by 8 bases; unmatched bases: 10. CDR3 region: CSARLLAGGNVDEQFF. The CDR3 nucleotides read TGCAGTGCTAGACTACTAGCGGGAGGTAACGTCGATGAGCAGTTCTTC.

This clonotype has a count of ten or more. This rearrangement joins TRBV29-1 to TRBJ2-3; D is unresolved. V was cut by 8 bases and J by 2 bases, with 11 bases left in between. The germline V gene encodes CDR1 SQVTM and CDR2 ANQGSEA. The CDR3 extends over 12 amino acids. The CDR3 nucleotides read TGCAGCATAGACTTAGACACAGATACGCAGTATTTT. Its protein is CSIDLDTDTQYF.

This clonotype was found a few times. CDR3 nucleotide sequence: TGTGCCAGTAGTATGACAGGGGCCAGGATCGAGCAGTACTTC. It codes for CASSMTGARIEQYF. The chain joins TRBV19 to TRBJ2-7; 8 nucleotides align to TRBD1. The CDR3 totals 14 residues. The V gene end was trimmed by 3 bases and the J gene end by 6 bases; junction bases not matched to a gene: 7. Germline V gives CDR1 LNHDA, CDR2 SQIVND (reference sequence).

J is TRBJ1-2 and V is TRBV20-1; 7 bases are shared with TRBD1. Germline values: CDR1 DFQATT, CDR2 SNEGSKA (reference sequence). The CDR3 spans 12 residues. Unmatched junction bases numbered 5, after V lost 4 bases and J lost 6 bases. The CDR3 DNA reads TGCAGTGCTACGCTTGGACAGGATGGCTACACCTTC. Its protein is CSATLGQDGYTF.

This clonotype was counted only a few times. The chain employs TRBV6-5 and TRBJ2-7, with 8 bases identical to TRBD2. J was trimmed by 0 bases and V by 1 base; bases with no gene match: 11. The CDR3 is made up of 18 amino acids. Germline lookup yields CDR1 MNHEY and CDR2 SVGAGI. CDR3 loop: CASSYWGSGTPRSYEQYF. In nucleotides, the CDR3 is TGTGCCAGCAGTTACTGGGGTAGCGGGACTCCACGCTCCTACGAGCAGTACTTC.

This clonotype was counted between two and nine times. This rearrangement joins TRBV12-3 or TRBV12-4 to TRBJ2-7, with D possibly TRBD1 on 6 matching bases. CDR3 length equals 13 residues. Trimming took 11 bases from V and 4 from J, leaving 18 bases between them. The chain's CDR3 is CASQRDTTYEQYF. Written as DNA, the CDR3 is TGTGCCTCCCAACGGGACACAACTTACGAGCAGTACTTC.

J is TRBJ1-6 and V is TRBV30, with D possibly TRBD1 on 6 matching bases. The ends were cut back, 5 bases at V and 7 bases at J, with 12 bases in the middle. The CDR3 is 13 amino acids. The V gene's germline CDR1 is GTSNPN and CDR2 SVGIG (reference sequence). Here the CDR3 reads CAWGGTPNSPLHF. In DNA, the CDR3 is TGTGCCTGGGGCGGGACACCGAATTCACCCCTCCACTTT.

This clonotype was seen more than once but under ten times. The J gene is TRBJ1-1, the V gene TRBV6-2 or TRBV6-3; D unresolved. With 5 bases removed from V and 1 base from J, the gap between germline ends came to 8 bases. The CDR3 loop spans 13 amino acids. Germline V lookup: CDR1 MNHEY, CDR2 SVGEGT. The CDR3 sequence is CASSRRSNTEAFF. The CDR3 nucleotides are TGTGCCAGCAGTCGCCGATCGAACACTGAAGCTTTCTTT.

Only a few counts were recorded for this clonotype. The chain combines TRBV5-1 with TRBJ2-3, with TRBD2 matching 9 bases. Germline V gives CDR1 SGHRS, CDR2 YFSETQ. With 4 bases clipped from V and 2 bases from J, the junction kept 8 bases outside the gene matches. This CDR3 comprises 16 residues. The DNA of the CDR3 is TGCGCCAGCAGCAGGAGCGGGAGGCCGAACACAGATACGCAGTATTTT. Protein sequence: CASSRSGRPNTDTQYF.

This clonotype has only a few counts. V is TRBV7-2 and J is TRBJ2-7; 7 nucleotides line up with TRBD2. The germline V gene has CDR1 SGHTA and CDR2 FQGNSA. V was clipped by 6 bases and J by 6 bases; unmatched bases: 5. This CDR3 contains 12 residues. CDR3 bases: TGTGCCAGCAGAGGTAGCGGGCCCGAGCAGTACTTC. This codes for CASRGSGPEQYF.

The chain recombines TRBV19 with TRBJ2-6, with D perhaps matching TRBD1 (6 bases). Germline loops: CDR1 LNHDA, CDR2 SQIVND (reference sequence). The CDR3 sequence is 17 residues long. V dropped 7 bases and J dropped 2 bases, with 18 bases sitting between them. CDR3 sequence: CASTVDRIGTGANVLTF. CDR3 bases: TGTGCCAGTACCGTCGACAGGATCGGGACTGGGGCCAACGTCCTGACTTTC.

This chain joins TRBV12-3 or TRBV12-4 and TRBJ2-1; D remains ambiguous. Trimming pared 6 bases from V and 9 bases from J, leaving 21 bases between. This CDR3 has 15 amino acids. The CDR3 DNA is TGTGCCAGCAGAAGCCCGGGCGGTCAACAAACTGAGCAGTTCTTC. It is translated as CASRSPGGQQTEQFF.

This clonotype has only a few counts. V usage is TRBV4-3 and J usage is TRBJ2-1; possibly TRBD2 for D (6 bases). Per germline, CDR1 LGHNA and CDR2 YSLEER. Between the trimmed V and J ends, which lost 4 bases and 0 bases, there was a span of 13 bases. The CDR3 is made up of 16 amino acids. DNA of the CDR3: TGCGCCAGCAGCCGGATCCCGCGGGGCTCCTACAATGAGCAGTTCTTC. Its translation: CASSRIPRGSYNEQFF.

The chain combines TRBV4-2 with TRBJ1-5; D is possibly TRBD1 (6 bases). Trimming pared 4 bases from V and 7 bases from J, leaving 14 bases between. CDR1 LGHNA and CDR2 YNFKEQ come from the germline V gene. The CDR3 sequence is 14 residues long. The CDR3: CASSLMDSIQPQHF. CDR3 sequence (DNA): TGTGCCAGCAGCCTGATGGACAGTATCCAGCCCCAGCATTTT.

This chain uses TRBV19 with TRBJ2-7, with 10 bases fitting TRBD2. The germline CDR1 and CDR2 sequences are LNHDA and SQIVND (reference sequence). The J segment lost 4 bases and the V segment lost 4 bases, leaving 7 bases of the junction unmatched. The CDR3 consists of 15 residues. The CDR3 protein is CASSTAGGPGYEQYF. CDR3 sequence (DNA): TGTGCCAGTAGTACAGCGGGAGGGCCTGGTTACGAGCAGTACTTC.

The genes are TRBV6-1 and TRBJ2-3, with D possibly matching TRBD1 (6 bases). The CDR3 extends over 17 amino acids. Trimming took off 6 bases at V and 2 bases at J, with 21 bases between the two ends. Germline CDR1 and CDR2: MNHNS and SASEGT. The CDR3, as DNA: TGTGCCAGCAGCCTACGCAACAGGGTGGGGTACACAGATACGCAGTATTTT. This sequence encodes CASSLRNRVGYTDTQYF.

V gene TRBV19 combines with J gene TRBJ2-1, with D perhaps assigned TRBD1 or TRBD2 (5 bases each). CDR1 and CDR2 (germline): LNHDA, SQIVND (reference sequence). The CDR3 is made up of 15 amino acids. V was shortened by 4 bases and J by 4 bases, with 14 bases between the two germline ends. The CDR3 region is CASSTRDRLYNEQFF. Written as DNA, the CDR3 is TGTGCCAGTAGTACCCGGGACCGCCTTTACAATGAGCAGTTCTTC.

The table lists this clonotype with a few counts. The chain employs TRBV18 and TRBJ2-1, with 7 nucleotides matching TRBD1. V lost 5 bases to trimming and J lost 8 bases; unmatched junction nucleotides: 9. This CDR3 is 14 amino acids long. Germline-derived CDR1 and CDR2 are KGHSH and LQKENI. As DNA, the CDR3 is TGTGCCAGCTCATTGACGACAGGGTCGGATGAGCAGTTCTTC. It is translated as CASSLTTGSDEQFF.

This clonotype turned up a few times. This CDR3 reads CASSDSQRERGELFF. In DNA form, the CDR3 reads TGCGCCAGCAGTGACTCCCAGCGGGAGCGAGGGGAGCTGTTTTTT. The chain employs TRBV10-2 and TRBJ2-2; TRBD2 aligns across 8 bases. CDR1 WSHSY and CDR2 SAAADI come from the germline V gene. This CDR3 has 15 residues. The V gene end was trimmed by 3 bases and the J gene end by 8 bases; junction bases not matched to a gene: 8.

V and J are TRBV2 and TRBJ2-1; 7 nucleotides line up with TRBD2. Germline V gives CDR1 SNHLY, CDR2 FYNNEI. CDR3 length equals 16 residues. V shed 3 bases, J shed 9 bases, and the junction held 14 bases outside the gene matches. Here the CDR3 DNA reads TGTGCCAGCAGTGAGCGTGGACTAGTAGTCCCCAGTGAGCAGTTCTTC. It codes for CASSERGLVVPSEQFF.